The source of this T cell receptor beta chain is a study of T-cell memory formation after mild COVID-19. Whole-study findings and limits: Clones contracting across day 15 to 85 had a balanced CD4/CD8 profile; later expanding clones leaned CD4+.

This clonotype was recorded a few times. Its antigen is as yet unknown. MiXCR, applied by TCRdb to the 5' RACE reads, yields one record per CDR3 protein. The sample yields under 300,000 distinct CDR3 sequences, approximately 8% seen once. The length of the CDR3 is 16 residues. Unmatched junction bases numbered 13, after V lost 6 bases and J lost 2 bases. Germline V gives CDR1 SGHVS, CDR2 FQNEAQ. Sequencing input: PBMCs or a T cell subset sorted from them (not recorded which). This chain connects TRBV7-8 to TRBJ2-7, with 7 bases identical to TRBD2. The clonotype was recovered from a man in his late teens or twenties who had mild COVID-19 (a few samples of this study predate the infection). Cell type and time point are not known. The CDR3 DNA follows: TGTGCCAGCAGATCGAAGGGACTATCATCGACCTACGAGCAGTACTTC. Translation gives CASRSKGLSSTYEQYF.